A single TCR beta chain is shown here with its context. The record originates from a study of T cells in tuberculosis. In the study overall: The T cells targeted glucose monomycolate, a mycobacterial lipid, via CD1B.

The method was immunoSEQ multiplex PCR; TCRdb's version includes in-frame clones alone and lacks a portion of them. The table includes about 54,000 clones, approximately 88% detected once. After removal of 7 bases from V and 4 bases from J, the junction contained 9 bases not matched to a gene. CDR3 length: 15 amino acids. Germline V CDR1 and CDR2: SGHVS, FQNEAQ. After thawing and overnight rest, PBMC were stained with GMM-loaded CD1B tetramer, viability dye and anti-CD3 for sorting. CD1B tetramers were loaded with Rhodococcus equi-derived C32 glucose monomycolate. CD14-expressing monocytes were removed from PBMC before cryopreservation and sorting.

The chain has TRBV7-8 and TRBJ2-1, with TRBD2 matching 8 bases. Sequencing was done on a sample of CD1b-GMM tetramer-negative cells sorted from PBMCs. This receptor was identified in an adult woman with latent tuberculosis. CDR3: CASKVGRGEYNEQFF. Here the CDR3 DNA reads TGTGCCAGCAAGGTAGGGCGGGGGGAATACAATGAGCAGTTCTTC.